This TCR beta chain is drawn from a study of shared clonotypes between healthy human individuals. About the study: Donor composition was two women and three men, aged 18 to 49. Study conclusions and caveats: Few donors restricted represented genetic and exposure-history diversity.

Using immunoSEQ multiplex PCR, the repertoire was profiled, and TCRdb retains in-frame clones only, with some absent. The sample consists of some 1 million clones, about 75% of them appearing once. As concerns this clone: The antigen remains undetermined. This same CDR3 is encoded by further DNA sequences in the sample.

The CDR3 is made up of 13 amino acids. Germline V gives CDR1 SGHRS, CDR2 YFSETQ. V lost 5 bases, J lost 4 bases, and 11 bases lay in between. This TCR was sampled from a man younger than 35 in good health. Sample: memory CD4+ T cells sorted from blood. The subset is: CD45RA-negative fraction. The V gene is TRBV5-1, the J gene TRBJ2-3; D may be TRBD1 (6 bases). Written as DNA, the CDR3 is TGCGCCAGCAGGGAAGGGGGAGCAGATACGCAGTATTTT. Translated, it gives CASREGGADTQYF. Full variable domain (outside the CDR3, taken from reference TRBV5-1 and TRBJ2-3): KAGVTQTPRYLIKTRGQQVTLSCSPISGHRSVSWYQQTPGQGLQFLFEYFSETQRNKGNFPGRFSGRQFSNSRSEMNVSTLELGDSALYLCASREGGADTQYFGPGTRLTVL.